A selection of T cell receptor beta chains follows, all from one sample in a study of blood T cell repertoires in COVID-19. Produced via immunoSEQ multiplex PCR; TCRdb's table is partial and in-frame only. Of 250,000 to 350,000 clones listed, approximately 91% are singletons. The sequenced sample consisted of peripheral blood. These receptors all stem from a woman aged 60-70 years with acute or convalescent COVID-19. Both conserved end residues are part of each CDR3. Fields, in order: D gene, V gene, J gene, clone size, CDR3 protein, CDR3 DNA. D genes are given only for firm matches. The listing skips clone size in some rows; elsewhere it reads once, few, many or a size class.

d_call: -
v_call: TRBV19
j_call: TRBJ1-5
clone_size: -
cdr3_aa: CASSRRGVNQPQHF
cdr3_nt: TGTGCCAGTAGTCGGAGGGGTGTCAATCAGCCCCAGCATTTT

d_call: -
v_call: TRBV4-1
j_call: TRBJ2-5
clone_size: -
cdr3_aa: CASSLRLGGETQYF
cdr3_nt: TGCGCCAGCAGCCTACGACTAGGAGGGGAGACCCAGTACTTC

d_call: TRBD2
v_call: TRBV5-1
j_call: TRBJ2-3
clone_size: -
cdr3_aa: CASSPGTSGIRTDTQYF
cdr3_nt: TGCGCCAGCAGCCCAGGGACTAGCGGGATAAGAACAGATACGCAGTATTTT

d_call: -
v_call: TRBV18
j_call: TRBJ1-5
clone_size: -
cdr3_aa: CASSPGVGEPQHF
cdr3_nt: TGTGCCAGCTCACCAGGCGTCGGGGAGCCCCAGCATTTT

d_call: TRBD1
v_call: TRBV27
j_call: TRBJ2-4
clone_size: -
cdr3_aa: CASSLWGTGVNIQYF
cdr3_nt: TGTGCCAGCAGTTTATGGGGGACAGGGGTCAACATTCAGTACTTC

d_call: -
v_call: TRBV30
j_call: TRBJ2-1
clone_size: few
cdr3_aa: CAWSPERWQFF
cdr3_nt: TGTGCCTGGAGTCCTGAGCGATGGCAGTTCTTC

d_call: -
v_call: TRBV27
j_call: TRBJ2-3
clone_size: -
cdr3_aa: CASRRQVNTDTQYF
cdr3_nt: TGTGCCAGCAGGAGACAGGTCAACACAGATACGCAGTATTTT

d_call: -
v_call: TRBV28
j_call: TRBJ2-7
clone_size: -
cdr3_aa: CASRGSSYEQYF
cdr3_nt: TGTGCCAGCAGGGGCAGCTCCTACGAGCAGTACTTC

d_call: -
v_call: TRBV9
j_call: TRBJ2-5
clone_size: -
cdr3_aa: CASSVGPGRDGETQYF
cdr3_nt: TGTGCCAGCAGCGTAGGGCCCGGGCGGGACGGAGAGACCCAGTACTTC

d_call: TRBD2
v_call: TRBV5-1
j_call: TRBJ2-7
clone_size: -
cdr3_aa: CARSWGRGGYEQYF
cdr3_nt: TGCGCCCGCAGCTGGGGGCGGGGGGGCTACGAGCAGTACTTC

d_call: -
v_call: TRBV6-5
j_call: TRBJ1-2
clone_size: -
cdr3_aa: CASNGGGSNYGYTF
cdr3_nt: TGTGCCAGCAATGGGGGGGGCTCAAACTATGGCTACACCTTC

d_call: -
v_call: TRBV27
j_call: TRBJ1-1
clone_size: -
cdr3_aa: CASSLMSRVGTEAFF
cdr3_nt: TGTGCCAGCAGTTTAATGAGCAGGGTAGGCACTGAAGCTTTCTTT

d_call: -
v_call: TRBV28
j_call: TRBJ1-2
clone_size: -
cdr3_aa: CASSFGVAEGPEYGYTF
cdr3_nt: TGTGCCAGCAGTTTCGGGGTTGCGGAGGGGCCTGAATATGGCTACACCTTC

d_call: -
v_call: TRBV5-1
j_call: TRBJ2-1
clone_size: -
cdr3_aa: CASSLEWGGQDEQFF
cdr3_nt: TGCGCCAGCAGCTTGGAATGGGGGGGCCAGGATGAGCAGTTCTTC

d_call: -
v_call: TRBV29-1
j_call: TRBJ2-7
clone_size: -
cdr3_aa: CSVGRSSYEQYF
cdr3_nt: TGCAGCGTTGGACGGAGCTCCTACGAGCAGTACTTC

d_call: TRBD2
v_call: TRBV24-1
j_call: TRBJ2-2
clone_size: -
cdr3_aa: CATSAMTSGRAGELFF
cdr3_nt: TGTGCCACCAGTGCCATGACTAGCGGGAGGGCCGGAGAGCTGTTTTTT

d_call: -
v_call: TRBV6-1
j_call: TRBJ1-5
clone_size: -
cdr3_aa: CASSEAAGGQPQHF
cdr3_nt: TGTGCCAGCAGTGAAGCTGCGGGTGGTCAGCCCCAGCATTTT

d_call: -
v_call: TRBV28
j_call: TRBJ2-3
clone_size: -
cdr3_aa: CASSLGGSIDTQYF
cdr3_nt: TGTGCCAGCAGTTTAGGTGGGAGCATAGATACGCAGTATTTT

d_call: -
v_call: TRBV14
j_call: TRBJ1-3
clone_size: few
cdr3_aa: CASSQVSSGNTIYF
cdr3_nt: TGTGCCAGCAGCCAAGTCAGCTCTGGAAACACCATATATTTT

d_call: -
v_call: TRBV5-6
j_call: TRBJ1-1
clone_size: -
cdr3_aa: CASSPYQGWNTEAFF
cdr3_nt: TGTGCCAGCAGCCCCTACCAGGGTTGGAACACTGAAGCTTTCTTT

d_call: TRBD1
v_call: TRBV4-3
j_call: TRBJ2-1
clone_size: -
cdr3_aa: CASSQDLGDSGSEFF
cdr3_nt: TGCGCCAGCAGCCAAGACTTGGGGGACAGTGGAAGTGAGTTCTTC

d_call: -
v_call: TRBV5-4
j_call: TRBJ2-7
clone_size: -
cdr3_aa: CASSTLTGENYEQYF
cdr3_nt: TGTGCCAGCAGCACCCTGACGGGAGAGAACTACGAGCAGTACTTC

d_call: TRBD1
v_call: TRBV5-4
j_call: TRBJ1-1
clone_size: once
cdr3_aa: CASRERDRPNTEAFF
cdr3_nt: TGTGCCAGCCGGGAAAGGGACAGGCCTAACACTGAAGCTTTCTTT

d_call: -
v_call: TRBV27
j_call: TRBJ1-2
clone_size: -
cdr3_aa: CASSSGKYYGYTF
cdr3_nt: TGTGCCAGCAGTTCGGGGAAATACTATGGCTACACCTTC

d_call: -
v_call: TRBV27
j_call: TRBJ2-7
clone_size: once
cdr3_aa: CASGYPAGRAVREQYF
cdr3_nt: TGTGCCAGCGGTTACCCCGCCGGCAGGGCCGTCCGCGAGCAGTACTTC

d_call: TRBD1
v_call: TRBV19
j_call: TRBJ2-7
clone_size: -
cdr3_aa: CASSSGQGYEQYF
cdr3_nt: TGTGCCAGTAGTAGCGGACAGGGATACGAGCAGTACTTC

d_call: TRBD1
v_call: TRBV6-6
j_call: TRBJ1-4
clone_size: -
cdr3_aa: CASRTGTNEKLFF
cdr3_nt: TGTGCCAGCAGGACAGGGACTAATGAAAAACTGTTTTTT

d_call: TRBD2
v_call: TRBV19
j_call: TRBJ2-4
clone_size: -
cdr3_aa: CASSSQTSAGNIQYF
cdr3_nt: TGTGCCAGTAGTTCTCAGACTAGCGCTGGAAACATTCAGTACTTC

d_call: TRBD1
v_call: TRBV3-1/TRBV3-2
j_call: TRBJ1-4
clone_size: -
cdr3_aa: CASSPVDRNEKLFF
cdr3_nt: TGTGCCAGCAGCCCTGTGGACAGGAATGAAAAACTGTTTTTT

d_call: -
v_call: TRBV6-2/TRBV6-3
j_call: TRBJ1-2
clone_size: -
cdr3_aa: CASSYSGSLGYTF
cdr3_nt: TGTGCCAGCAGTTACAGCGGTTCCCTTGGCTACACCTTC

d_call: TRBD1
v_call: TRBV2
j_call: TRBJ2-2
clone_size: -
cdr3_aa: CASRWTGGTGELFF
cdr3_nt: TGTGCCAGCAGGTGGACAGGGGGCACCGGGGAGCTGTTTTTT

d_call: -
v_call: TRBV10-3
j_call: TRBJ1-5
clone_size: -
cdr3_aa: CAISDPMGGAGQPQHF
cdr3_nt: TGTGCCATCAGTGACCCCATGGGGGGTGCTGGTCAGCCCCAGCATTTT

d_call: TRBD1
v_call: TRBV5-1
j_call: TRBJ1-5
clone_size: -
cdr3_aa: CASSLGQGGMNQPQHF
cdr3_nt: TGCGCCAGCAGCTTAGGACAGGGAGGGATGAATCAGCCCCAGCATTTT

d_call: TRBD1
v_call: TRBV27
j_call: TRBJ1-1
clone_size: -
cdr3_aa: CASSLNVRDRAFF
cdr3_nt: TGTGCCAGCAGTCTGAACGTCCGGGACAGGGCTTTCTTT

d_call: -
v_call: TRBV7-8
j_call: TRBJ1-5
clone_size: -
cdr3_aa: CASSQQGGGNQPQHF
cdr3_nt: TGTGCCAGCAGCCAACAGGGAGGGGGCAATCAGCCCCAGCATTTT

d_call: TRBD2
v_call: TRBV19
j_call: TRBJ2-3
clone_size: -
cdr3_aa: CASSSRGAGEPDTQYF
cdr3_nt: TGTGCCAGTAGCTCGAGGGGAGCGGGAGAACCAGATACGCAGTATTTT

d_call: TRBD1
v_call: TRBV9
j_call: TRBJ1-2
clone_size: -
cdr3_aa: CASSPGGTGDGYTF
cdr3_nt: TGTGCCAGCAGCCCGGGGGGGACAGGGGATGGCTACACCTTC

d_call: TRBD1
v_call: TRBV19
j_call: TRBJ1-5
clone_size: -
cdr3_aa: CASSDRADQPQHF
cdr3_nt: TGTGCCAGTAGTGACAGGGCGGATCAGCCCCAGCATTTT

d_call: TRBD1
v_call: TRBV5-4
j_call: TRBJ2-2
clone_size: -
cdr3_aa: CASSRTGDTGELFF
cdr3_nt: TGTGCCAGCTCCAGGACAGGGGATACCGGGGAGCTGTTTTTT

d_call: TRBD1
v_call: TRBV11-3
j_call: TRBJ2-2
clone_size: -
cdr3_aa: CASSHGQANTGELFF
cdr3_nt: TGTGCCAGCAGCCACGGACAGGCGAACACCGGGGAGCTGTTTTTT

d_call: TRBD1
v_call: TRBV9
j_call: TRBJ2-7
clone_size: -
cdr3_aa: CASSVALTGAPYEQYF
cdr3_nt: TGTGCCAGCAGCGTAGCCCTGACAGGGGCCCCCTACGAGCAGTACTTC

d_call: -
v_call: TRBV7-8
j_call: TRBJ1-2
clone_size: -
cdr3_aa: CASSSSGVTNYGYTF
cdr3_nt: TGTGCCAGCAGCTCCTCAGGCGTTACTAACTATGGCTACACCTTC

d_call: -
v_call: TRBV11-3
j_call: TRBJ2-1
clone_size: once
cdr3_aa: CASSERPLSEQFF
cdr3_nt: TGTGCCAGCAGCGAGAGGCCTTTGAGTGAGCAGTTCTTC

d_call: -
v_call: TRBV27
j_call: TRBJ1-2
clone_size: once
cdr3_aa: CASSSPRESGYTF
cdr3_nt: TGTGCCAGCAGTTCCCCCCGGGAGTCTGGCTACACCTTC

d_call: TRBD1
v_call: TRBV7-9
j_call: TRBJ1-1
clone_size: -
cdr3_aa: CASSFWTGRNTEAFF
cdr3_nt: TGTGCCAGCAGCTTTTGGACAGGCCGGAACACTGAAGCTTTCTTT

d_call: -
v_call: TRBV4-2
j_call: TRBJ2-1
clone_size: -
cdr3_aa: CASSQRQGSGKSDEQFF
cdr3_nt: TGTGCCAGCAGCCAGCGACAGGGGAGCGGGAAATCGGATGAGCAGTTCTTC

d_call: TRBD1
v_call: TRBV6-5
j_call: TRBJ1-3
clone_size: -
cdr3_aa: CASRPPDRAGNTIYF
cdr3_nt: TGTGCCAGCAGACCCCCCGACAGGGCTGGAAACACCATATATTTT

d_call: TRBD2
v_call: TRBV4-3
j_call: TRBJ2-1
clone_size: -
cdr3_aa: CASSQEGKGGSSYNEQFF
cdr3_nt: TGCGCCAGCAGCCAAGAGGGGAAGGGCGGGAGCTCCTACAATGAGCAGTTCTTC

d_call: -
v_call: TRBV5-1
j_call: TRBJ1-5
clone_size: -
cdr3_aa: CASSSTGVGQPQHF
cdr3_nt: TGCGCCAGCAGCTCCACGGGGGTAGGGCAGCCCCAGCATTTT

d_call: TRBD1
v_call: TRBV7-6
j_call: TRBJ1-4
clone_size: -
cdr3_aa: CASSLGQGLFF
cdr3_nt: TGTGCCAGCAGCTTGGGACAGGGTCTGTTTTTT

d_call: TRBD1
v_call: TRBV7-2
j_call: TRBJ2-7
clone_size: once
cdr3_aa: CASSVSGTVTYEQYF
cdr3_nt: TGTGCCAGCTCAGTCTCGGGGACAGTTACCTACGAGCAGTACTTC

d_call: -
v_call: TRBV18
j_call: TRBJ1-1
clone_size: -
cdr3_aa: CASSPRMGGNTEAFF
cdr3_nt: TGTGCCAGCTCACCACGGATGGGGGGGAACACTGAAGCTTTCTTT

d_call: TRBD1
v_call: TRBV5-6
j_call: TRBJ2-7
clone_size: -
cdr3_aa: CASSANRGLSFEQYF
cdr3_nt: TGTGCCAGCAGCGCCAACAGGGGATTAAGCTTCGAGCAGTACTTC